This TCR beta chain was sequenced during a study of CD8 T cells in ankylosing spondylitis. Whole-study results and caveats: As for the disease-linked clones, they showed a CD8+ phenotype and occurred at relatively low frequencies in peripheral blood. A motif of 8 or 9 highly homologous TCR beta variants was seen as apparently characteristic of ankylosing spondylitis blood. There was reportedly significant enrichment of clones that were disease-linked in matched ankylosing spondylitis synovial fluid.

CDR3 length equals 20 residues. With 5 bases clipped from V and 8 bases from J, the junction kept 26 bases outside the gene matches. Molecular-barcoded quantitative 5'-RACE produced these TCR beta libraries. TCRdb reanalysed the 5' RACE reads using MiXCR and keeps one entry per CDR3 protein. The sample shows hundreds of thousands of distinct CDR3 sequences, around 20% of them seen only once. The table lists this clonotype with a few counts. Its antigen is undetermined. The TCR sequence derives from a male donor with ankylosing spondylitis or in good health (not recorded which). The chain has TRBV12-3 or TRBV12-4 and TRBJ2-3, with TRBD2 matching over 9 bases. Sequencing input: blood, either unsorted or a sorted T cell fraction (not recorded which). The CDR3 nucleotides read TGTGCCAGCAGTCCTACAATAGCGGGAGTTACGCTAACCTCCTCACCTACGCAGTATTTT. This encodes CASSPTIAGVTLTSSPTQYF.